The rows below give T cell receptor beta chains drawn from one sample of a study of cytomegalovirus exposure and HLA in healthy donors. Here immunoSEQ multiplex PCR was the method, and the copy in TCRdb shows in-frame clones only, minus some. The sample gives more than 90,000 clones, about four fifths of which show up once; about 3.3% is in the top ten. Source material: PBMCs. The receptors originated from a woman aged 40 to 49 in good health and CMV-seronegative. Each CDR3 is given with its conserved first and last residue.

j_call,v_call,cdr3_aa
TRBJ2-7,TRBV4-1,CASSQGSDRGSYEQYF
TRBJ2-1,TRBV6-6,CASSYSIYGGEQFF
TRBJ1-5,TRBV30,CAWSVRTGGGNQPQHF
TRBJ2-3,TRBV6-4,CASSDSITSTDTQYF
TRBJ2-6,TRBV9,CASSDNSHSGANVLTF
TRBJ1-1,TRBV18,CASSPTGTAAEAFF
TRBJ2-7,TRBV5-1,CASSLDSGDPAYEQYF
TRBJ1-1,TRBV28,CASRRQGSIGAFF
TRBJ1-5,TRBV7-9,CASSKDSNSNQPQHF
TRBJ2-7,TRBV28,CASEGRAHEQYF
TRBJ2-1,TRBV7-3,CASSSSGLAVGRGGQFF
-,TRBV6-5,CASKPAGASSYEQYF
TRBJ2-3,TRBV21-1,CASSKGGSGTETSLNSTDTQYF
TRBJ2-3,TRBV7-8,CASSLWQGATSADTQYF
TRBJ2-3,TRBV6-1,CASSVDSTSTDTQYF
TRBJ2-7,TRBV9,CASSRGTGEQYF
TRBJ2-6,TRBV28,CASSLPTMGQGESGANVLTF
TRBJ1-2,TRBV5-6,CASSLDRGLTDYGYTF
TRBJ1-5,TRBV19,CASSARGDQPQHF
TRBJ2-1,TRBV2,CASPEGGSRNEQFF
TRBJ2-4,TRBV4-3,CASSQVTSGGNIQYF
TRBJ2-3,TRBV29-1,CSVGEGTTHTDTQYF
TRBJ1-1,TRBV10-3,CAISARSGTGNTEAFF
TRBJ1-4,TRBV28,CASRPGQGEKLFF
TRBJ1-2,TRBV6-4,CASSDSKGRGANYGYTF
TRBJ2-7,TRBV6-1,CASSGLAGGQGEQYF
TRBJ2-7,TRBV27,CAGSQMPGLGDEQYF
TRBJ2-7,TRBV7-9,CSSSLAERVYEQYF
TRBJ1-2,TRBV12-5,CASGLTQGLDGYTF
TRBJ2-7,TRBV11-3,CASSLRTGTSYEQYF
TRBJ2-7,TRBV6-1,CASSENPRDNTYEQYF
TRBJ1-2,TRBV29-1,CSASRGGDSYGYTF
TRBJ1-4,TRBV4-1,CASSQTRANEKLFF
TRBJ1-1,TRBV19,CASSHQGNTEAFF